This TCR beta chain was sequenced during a study of blood T cell repertoires in COVID-19. The CDR3 is made up of 16 amino acids. Germline V gene sequence: CDR1 SNHLY, CDR2 FYNNEI. Trimming at V came to 7 bases and at J to 3 bases, leaving 11 bases not matched to a gene. The repertoire was sequenced with immunoSEQ multiplex PCR; TCRdb's copy has only in-frame clones and lacks some. The sample carries some 410,000 clones, around 89% recorded once. Participant reports of clinical history set cohort assignment. Input material: PBMCs or T cells enriched from blood (not recorded which). This clonotype was obtained from a woman aged 30 to 39 with acute COVID-19. The chain has TRBV2 and TRBJ1-5, with TRBD1 identical over 8 bases. The CDR3, as DNA: TGTGCCAGCACTGAGGACAGGGTTTTCAACAATCAGCCCCAGCATTTT. Translating it yields CASTEDRVFNNQPQHF. Supplemented by reference TRBV2 and TRBJ1-5, the full variable domain reads EPEVTQTPSHQVTQMGQEVILRCVPISNHLYFYWYRQILGQKVEFLVSFYNNEISEKSEIFDDQFSVERPDGSNFTLKIRSTKLEDSAMYFCASTEDRVFNNQPQHFGDGTRLSIL.